The 27 T cell receptor beta chains below were found in one sample sequenced in a study of blood T cell repertoires in COVID-19. Repertoires were generated with immunoSEQ multiplex PCR, while TCRdb's copy carries only in-frame clones and drops some. The sample shows roughly 250,000 clones, approximately 86% of them seen only once. Material for sequencing was peripheral blood. The source of these receptors is a woman aged 60-70 years with active or convalescent COVID-19.

The CDR3 DNA reads TGCGCCAGCAGCTTGGAGTCCGGTAGCTCCTACAATGAGCAGTTCTTC. Translating gives CASSLESGSSYNEQFF. The chain recombines TRBV5-1 with TRBJ2-1; D is unclear. Between the trimmed V and J ends, which lost 0 bases and 0 bases, there was a span of 10 bases. CDR1 and CDR2 from the germline V gene are SGHRS and YFSETQ. CDR3 size: 16 residues.

The V gene is TRBV2, the J gene TRBJ1-4, with D unresolved. V was pared by 3 bases and J by 0 bases, with 11 bases between. The CDR3 is 16 residues long. CDR1 is SNHLY and CDR2 is FYNNEI in the germline V gene. The chain's CDR3 is CASSDVGTSTNEKLFF. The CDR3 nucleotides read TGTGCCAGCAGTGATGTGGGCACCTCAACTAATGAAAAACTGTTTTTT.

This clone was seen only a few times. V gene TRBV4-1 combines with J gene TRBJ1-6; 9 nucleotides match TRBD1. After removal of 3 bases from V and 7 bases from J, the junction contained 10 bases not matched to a gene. The CDR3 is made up of 17 amino acids. CDR1 MGHRA and CDR2 YSYEKL come from the germline V gene. CDR3 in DNA: TGCGCCAGCAGCCAGGCCATCCGGGACAGGGACAATTCACCCCTCCACTTT. Amino acid sequence: CASSQAIRDRDNSPLHF.

V is TRBV9 and J is TRBJ2-3; 9 bases agree with TRBD2. After removal of 0 bases from V and 5 bases from J, the junction contained 7 bases not matched to a gene. The germline gives CDR1 SGDLS, CDR2 YYNGEE. The CDR3 extends over 16 amino acids. The CDR3 is CASSVGSGSVLDTQYF. DNA of the CDR3: TGTGCCAGCAGCGTAGGTAGCGGGAGCGTATTAGATACGCAGTATTTT.

This chain links TRBV9 with TRBJ2-3, with a weak D call TRBD2 (5 bases). CDR1 is SGDLS, CDR2 YYNGEE, per germline. The CDR3 totals 14 residues. The germline V and J ends were trimmed by 0 bases and 2 bases, with 7 bases remaining between them. In DNA, the CDR3 is TGTGCCAGCAGCGTAGAAGCGGCCACAGATACGCAGTATTTT. It translates to CASSVEAATDTQYF.

In its sample, this clone was seen once. The genes are TRBV19 and TRBJ2-2; no reliable D call. Germline V gene lookup returns CDR1 LNHDA and CDR2 SQIVND (reference sequence). Trimming removed 1 base from V and 5 bases from J, with 8 bases in between. The CDR3 extends over 14 amino acids. The DNA of the CDR3 is TGTGCCAGTAGTATAGGAGGTTGGACCGGGGAGCTGTTTTTT. As protein: CASSIGGWTGELFF.

J is TRBJ1-2 and V is TRBV6-1; the D gene is possibly TRBD1 (5 bases). Looked up from germline, CDR1 is MNHNS and CDR2 is SASEGT. V lost 6 bases, J lost 3 bases, and 17 bases lay in between. The CDR3 has 15 residues. The CDR3 nucleotides are TGTGCCAGCAGAGGGGAAACAGGTACTGACTATGGCTACACCTTC. Its protein product is CASRGETGTDYGYTF.

As concerns this clone: The sample holds other DNA sequences that translate to the same CDR3. The chain links TRBV6-5 to TRBJ2-2; TRBD1 matches 7 bases. V lost 6 bases to trimming and J lost 2 bases; unmatched junction nucleotides: 6. Looked up from germline, CDR1 is MNHEY and CDR2 is SVGAGI. There are 15 residues in the CDR3. The CDR3 bases are TGTGCCAGCAGCCGAGGGACAGCTAACACCGGGGAGCTGTTTTTT. Translated, it gives CASSRGTANTGELFF.

The chain couples TRBV28 to TRBJ1-1, with 7 positions matching TRBD1. The CDR3 length is 14 residues. Germline trimming cut 4 bases from V and 7 bases from J; bases unmatched to any gene: 9. The germline V gene has CDR1 MDHEN and CDR2 SYDVKM. The CDR3 region has the DNA TGTGCCAGCAGTTCCCCCACAGGGGACGGTGAAGCTTTCTTT. This codes for CASSSPTGDGEAFF.

This chain uses TRBV5-1 with TRBJ2-5; no definite D call. The length of the CDR3 is 14 residues. Germline-derived CDR1 and CDR2 are SGHRS and YFSETQ. Trimming left V 0 bases short and J 4 bases short, with 10 bases between. In nucleotides, the CDR3 is TGCGCCAGCAGCTTGGGGCAGTCGGGAGAGACCCAGTACTTC. It translates to CASSLGQSGETQYF.

V usage is TRBV2 and J usage is TRBJ1-6; 8 positions agree with TRBD1. V shed 2 bases and J 10 bases; nucleotides not matched to a gene: 10. The CDR3 has 16 amino acids. Per germline, CDR1 SNHLY and CDR2 FYNNEI. The DNA of the CDR3 is TGTGCCAGCAGTGAACTTGCCAGGGGGCCGGAGTCACCCCTCCACTTT. It yields the protein CASSELARGPESPLHF.

V usage is TRBV30 and J usage is TRBJ1-6; D remains ambiguous. The CDR3 extends over 15 amino acids. Trimming removed 5 bases from V and 7 bases from J, with 18 bases in between. Germline V gives CDR1 GTSNPN, CDR2 SVGIG (reference sequence). The CDR3 spells CAWVLGRSQNSPLHF. The CDR3 nucleotides are TGTGCCTGGGTTCTCGGGAGGAGCCAAAATTCACCCCTCCACTTT.

This clone was seen a handful of times. The CDR3 sequence: CASSPRTGPSESEQYF. The CDR3 DNA sequence: TGTGCCAGCAGCCCAAGGACCGGGCCTAGCGAGTCGGAGCAGTACTTC. V and J are TRBV4-2 and TRBJ2-7; tentative D call: TRBD2 (6 bases). Germline V lookup: CDR1 LGHNA, CDR2 YNFKEQ. The CDR3 totals 16 residues. V lost 4 bases to trimming and J lost 7 bases, with 23 bases between them.

The J gene is TRBJ2-1, the V gene TRBV2; 8 nucleotides agree with TRBD1. The CDR3 length is 15 residues. V was pared by 2 bases and J by 2 bases, with 2 bases of the junction left unmatched. CDR1 is SNHLY and CDR2 is FYNNEI in the germline V gene. The CDR3 nucleotides are TGTGCCAGCAGTGAATCGGGACAGGCCTACAATGAGCAGTTCTTC. Translation: CASSESGQAYNEQFF.

This chain joins TRBV11-2 and TRBJ2-1; possibly TRBD2 for D (6 bases). Germline CDR1 SGHAT, CDR2 FQNNGV. The CDR3 extends over 15 amino acids. V lost 6 bases and J lost 4, with 16 bases in between. CDR3 sequence reads: CASRAIGLSYNEQFF. The CDR3 DNA follows: TGTGCCAGCAGGGCAATAGGACTATCGTACAATGAGCAGTTCTTC.

J is TRBJ1-1 and V is TRBV4-1, with 9 bases that match TRBD1. Trimming at V came to 1 base and at J to 4 bases, leaving 10 bases not matched to a gene. Germline V gene lookup returns CDR1 MGHRA and CDR2 YSYEKL. CDR3 length: 17 residues. The CDR3 bases are TGCGCCAGCAGCCAAGTTTATACAGGGGGCTTTGGCACTGAAGCTTTCTTT. Translated: CASSQVYTGGFGTEAFF.

The J gene is TRBJ1-5, the V gene TRBV19, with unresolved D. Trimming stripped 5 bases from V and 5 bases from J, with 13 bases between. CDR1 is LNHDA, CDR2 SQIVND, per germline (reference sequence). This CDR3 is 14 amino acids long. For the CDR3, the DNA is TGTGCCAGTAGTCCCCAAGGAGATTATCAGCCCCAGCATTTT. It is translated as CASSPQGDYQPQHF.

V and J are TRBV19 and TRBJ2-7; tentatively, D is TRBD2 (6 bases). Germline CDR1 reads LNHDA; CDR2 reads SQIVND (reference sequence). CDR3 length: 14 residues. Trimming left V 3 bases short and J 6 bases short, with 15 bases between. CDR3 DNA: TGTGCCAGTAGTATGGGGCTAGCGTTAGCCGAGCAGTACTTC. It specifies CASSMGLALAEQYF.

The chain couples TRBV5-4 to TRBJ2-6; TRBD1 aligns across 11 bases. The junction had 10 bases not matched to a gene; V was cut back by 4 bases and J by 4 bases. Germline V gives CDR1 SGHNT, CDR2 YYREEE (reference sequence). CDR3 length equals 18 residues. DNA of the CDR3: TGTGCCAGCAGCCCAGGGACAGGGGGTCCGGGAGGGGCCAACGTCCTGACTTTC. This encodes CASSPGTGGPGGANVLTF.

The rearrangement links TRBV6-5 to TRBJ2-5; the match to TRBD1 covers 9 bases. This CDR3 has 14 amino acids. The germline gives CDR1 MNHEY, CDR2 SVGAGI. The trim removed 7 bases at V and 5 bases at J, leaving 8 bases unmatched. This CDR3 reads CASMRTGVSETQYF. CDR3 in DNA: TGTGCCAGCATGAGGACAGGGGTTTCGGAGACCCAGTACTTC.

This clone was observed once. V is TRBV5-8 and J is TRBJ2-7, with D tentatively TRBD1 (6 bases). In germline, CDR1 is SGHTS, CDR2 YDEGEE. The CDR3 is made up of 15 amino acids. The V and J ends lost 7 bases and 1 base respectively, with 18 bases between them. In nucleotides, the CDR3 is TGTGCCAGCGGCAGGGGAGTAATGAGGTCCTACGAGCAGTACTTC. Amino acid sequence: CASGRGVMRSYEQYF.

This chain uses TRBV4-2 with TRBJ1-3; D is unclear. The CDR3 has 16 residues. V was trimmed by 4 bases and J by 4 bases, leaving 17 bases between them. Germline V lookup: CDR1 LGHNA, CDR2 YNFKEQ. The CDR3: CASSLFPGISGNTIYF. In nucleotides, the CDR3 is TGTGCCAGCAGCCTTTTCCCGGGAATATCCGGAAACACCATATATTTT.

CDR3: CASSVDGTSGRYEQYF. CDR3 sequence (DNA): TGTGCCAGCAGCGTAGACGGGACTAGCGGGAGGTACGAGCAGTACTTC. This chain links TRBV9 with TRBJ2-7; 15 bases agree with TRBD2. Looked up from germline, CDR1 is SGDLS and CDR2 is YYNGEE. CDR3 length equals 16 residues. V shed 0 bases, J shed 4 bases, and the junction held 2 bases outside the gene matches.

J is TRBJ1-4 and V is TRBV9, with D perhaps TRBD1 (6 bases). The V gene's germline CDR1 is SGDLS and CDR2 YYNGEE. The V end lost 3 bases, the J end lost 4 bases, and 10 bases lay between the germline ends. The CDR3 extends over 14 amino acids. CDR3 sequence: CASSADSFNEKLFF. CDR3 nucleotides: TGTGCCAGCAGCGCGGACAGTTTTAATGAAAAACTGTTTTTT.

This chain links TRBV18 with TRBJ2-2, with TRBD2 as a possible D gene (5 bases). Trimming took off 5 bases at V and 2 bases at J, with 18 bases between the two ends. There are 17 residues in the CDR3. CDR1 KGHSH and CDR2 LQKENI come from the germline V gene. CDR3 coding DNA: TGTGCCAGCTCAGACTATCAGGCCCCTGCAAACACCGGGGAGCTGTTTTTT. This translates into CASSDYQAPANTGELFF.

This sequence joins TRBV9 and TRBJ1-6; 9 bases are shared with TRBD1. V lost 4 bases and J lost 10; bases outside the gene matches: 9. The CDR3 has 15 residues. Germline assignment: CDR1 SGDLS and CDR2 YYNGEE. Here the CDR3 DNA reads TGTGCCAGCAGCATCCAGGGACAGGGCGGCTCACCCCTCCACTTT. It yields the protein CASSIQGQGGSPLHF.

The CDR3 DNA is TGTGCCAGCAGTGAGCACAGGTCTACCGGGGAGCTGTTTTTT. It yields the protein CASSEHRSTGELFF. V usage is TRBV2 and J usage is TRBJ2-2, with D maybe TRBD1 (5 bases). V dropped 3 bases and J dropped 5 bases, with 10 bases sitting between them. This CDR3 contains 14 residues. Germline loops: CDR1 SNHLY, CDR2 FYNNEI. The variable domain in full, completed from reference TRBV2 and TRBJ2-2, reads EPEVTQTPSHQVTQMGQEVILRCVPISNHLYFYWYRQILGQKVEFLVSFYNNEISEKSEIFDDQFSVERPDGSNFTLKIRSTKLEDSAMYFCASSEHRSTGELFFGEGSRLTVL.